These 17 T cell receptor beta chains originate from one sample sequenced in a study of T cells in Graves' hyperthyroidism and ophthalmopathy. TCR beta CDR3 region amplification was performed from RNA transcripts. Using the HTBI primer set, a first-round RT-PCR was run on the TCR CDR3. TCRdb redid the calling of the multiplex PCR reads with MiXCR, one entry per CDR3 protein. The sample yields hundreds of thousands of distinct CDR3 sequences, 22% seen once. Sequenced material: blood. The receptors shown here come from a man aged 25 to 40 with Graves' ophthalmopathy.

The CDR3 region has the DNA TGTGCCAGCAGCTTCCAAGCGGGAGGGACAGATACGCAGTATTTT. Translated, it gives CASSFQAGGTDTQYF. The chain has TRBV7-9 and TRBJ2-3, with TRBD2 matching over 10 bases. The trim removed 3 bases at V and 3 bases at J, leaving 3 bases unmatched. Germline values: CDR1 SEHNR, CDR2 FQNEAQ (reference sequence). CDR3 length: 15 amino acids.

This clonotype was counted ten times or more. CDR3 sequence: CASSAPGTEQFF. The CDR3 region has the DNA TGCGCCAGCAGTGCTCCGGGAACTGAGCAGTTCTTC. The rearrangement links TRBV5-1 to TRBJ2-1; TRBD2 might be the D (5 bases). The CDR3 has 12 residues. Germline assignment: CDR1 SGHRS and CDR2 YFSETQ. V was pared by 5 bases and J by 9 bases, with 12 bases between.

This clonotype has at least ten counts. The genes are TRBV27 and TRBJ1-5, with unresolved D. CDR3 length: 13 amino acids. Germline CDR1 MNHEY, CDR2 SMNVEV (reference sequence). Deletions cut 4 bases from V and 0 bases from J, with 4 bases between. The CDR3: CASSYNSNQPQHF. In nucleotides, the CDR3 is TGTGCCAGCAGTTACAATAGCAATCAGCCCCAGCATTTT.

The chain has TRBV5-6 and TRBJ1-1; 9 positions agree with TRBD1. The CDR3 is 12 amino acids. Trimming cost V 3 bases and J 6 bases; bases outside gene matches: 0. CDR1 is SGHDT and CDR2 is YYEEEE in the germline V gene. The CDR3: CASSWTGAEAFF. DNA of the CDR3: TGTGCCAGCAGCTGGACAGGGGCTGAAGCTTTCTTT.

On this clonotype itself: A much larger clone lies one base from this, so it may be a read error. This chain uses TRBV12-3 or TRBV12-4 with TRBJ2-7; TRBD1 matches 9 bases. The CDR3 runs 13 residues. CDR3 protein: CARSPSGQGEQYF. CDR3 sequence (DNA): TGTGCCCGCAGTCCTTCGGGACAGGGTGAGCAGTACTTC.

This clonotype was detected ten times or more. CDR3 sequence reads: CASSNYGENTEAFF. The CDR3 bases are TGCGCCAGCAGCAACTACGGGGAGAACACTGAAGCTTTCTTT. The chain employs TRBV5-1 and TRBJ1-1; D unclear. The germline CDR1 and CDR2 sequences are SGHRS and YFSETQ. Trimming left V 4 bases short and J 1 base short, with 11 bases between. The CDR3 length is 14 residues.

V usage is TRBV5-1 and J usage is TRBJ2-1; 16 bases are a match to TRBD2. V was clipped by 4 bases and J by 9 bases; unmatched bases: 7. The germline gives CDR1 SGHRS, CDR2 YFSETQ. CDR3 length equals 16 residues. CDR3 sequence: CASSQGLAGGPGEQFF. CDR3 sequence (DNA): TGCGCCAGCAGCCAGGGACTAGCGGGAGGGCCAGGTGAGCAGTTCTTC.

V usage is TRBV29-1 and J usage is TRBJ2-3; D unresolved. Germline assignment: CDR1 SQVTM and CDR2 ANQGSEA. The CDR3 sequence is 11 residues long. V was shortened by 3 bases and J by 6 bases, with 7 bases between the two germline ends. CDR3 DNA: TGCAGCGTTGATTTGTGGGATACGCAGTATTTT. Translating it yields CSVDLWDTQYF.

The chain employs TRBV4-2 and TRBJ2-3; D unclear. The V and J ends lost 0 bases and 5 bases respectively, with 12 bases between them. Germline assignment: CDR1 LGHNA and CDR2 YNFKEQ. This CDR3 is 15 amino acids long. The DNA of the CDR3 is TGTGCCAGCAGCCAAGATCGACTGGAATTAGATACGCAGTATTTT. Translation gives CASSQDRLELDTQYF.

The sample holds many counts of this clonotype. The CDR3 DNA reads as TGTGCCTGGAGTAGGGCCGCGGGCGCCTACGAGCAGTACTTC. This gives the protein CAWSRAAGAYEQYF. J is TRBJ2-7 and V is TRBV30; weak D call: TRBD2 (5 bases). The V gene lost 2 bases and the J gene lost 2 bases, with 13 bases spanning the gap. Germline V gives CDR1 GTSNPN, CDR2 SVGIG (reference sequence). The CDR3 covers 14 residues. Using reference TRBV30 and TRBJ2-7 for the parts outside the CDR3, the full variable domain is SQTIHQWPATLVQPVGSPLSLECTVEGTSNPNLYWYRQAAGRGLQLLFYSVGIGQISSEVPQNLSASRPQDRQFILSSKKLLLSDSGFYLCAWSRAAGAYEQYFGPGTRLTVT.

As to this clonotype: Given a much more abundant clone one base away, this may be a read error. The chain couples TRBV28 to TRBJ2-2; possibly TRBD1 for D (6 bases). In germline, CDR1 is MDHEN, CDR2 SYDVKM. There are 16 residues in the CDR3. The CDR3: CASSLSIVWDTGELSF. The CDR3, as DNA: TGTGCCAGCAGTTTAAGTATTGTTTGGGACACCGGGGAGCTGTCTTTT.

The DNA of the CDR3 is TGTGCCAGCAGTTACGGTGAATGGGTAAGCTCCTACAATGAGCAGTTCTTC. Translation: CASSYGEWVSSYNEQFF. The chain combines TRBV6-6 with TRBJ2-1; D gene unclear. Germline V gene sequence: CDR1 MNHNY, CDR2 SVGAGI (reference sequence). Trimming stripped 2 bases from V and 0 bases from J, with 14 bases between. This CDR3 has 17 residues.

This clonotype showed up many times. The chain links TRBV5-1 to TRBJ1-1, with D perhaps TRBD1 (6 bases). Per germline, CDR1 SGHRS and CDR2 YFSETQ. V lost 3 bases and J 6 bases, leaving 9 bases between the germline ends. This CDR3 is built from 12 residues. CDR3 nucleotides: TGCGCCAGCAGCTACAGGGATGCTGAAGCTTTCTTT. Encoded protein: CASSYRDAEAFF.

V gene TRBV5-4 combines with J gene TRBJ2-2; possibly TRBD1 for D (6 bases). Germline V gene sequence: CDR1 SGHNT, CDR2 YYREEE (reference sequence). CDR3 length: 16 amino acids. V dropped 4 bases and J dropped 1 base, with 14 bases sitting between them. In DNA form, the CDR3 reads TGTGCCAGCAGCAGGCCGGGACACCTGAACACCGGGGAGCTGTTTTTT. Residues: CASSRPGHLNTGELFF.

In regard to this clonotype: This may come from a read error, since a much larger clone is one base off. The chain is built from TRBV11-2 and TRBJ2-1; the D is unclear. Looked up from germline, CDR1 is SGHAT and CDR2 is FQNNGV. Trimming removed 1 base at V and 2 bases at J, with 12 bases between. The CDR3 loop spans 16 amino acids. The CDR3 nucleotides are TGTGCCAGCAGCTTAGTAGGCCCCAGCCCCTACAATGAGCAGTTCTTC. Translated, it gives CASSLVGPSPYNEQFF. Complete variable domain (other parts from reference TRBV11-2 and TRBJ2-1): EAGVAQSPRYKIIEKRQSVAFWCNPISGHATLYWYQQILGQGPKLLIQFQNNGVVDDSQLPKDRFSAERLKGVDSTLKIQPAKLEDSAVYLCASSLVGPSPYNEQFFGPGTRLTVL.

The chain uses TRBV29-1 and TRBJ1-2; D unclear. The CDR3 has 14 amino acids. V lost 6 bases and J lost 7, with 21 bases in between. Germline V gene sequence: CDR1 SQVTM, CDR2 ANQGSEA. The CDR3 bases are TGCAGCGTCGACTCGACCGAGACGGGTTTTGGCTACACCTTC. Its translation: CSVDSTETGFGYTF. Using reference TRBV29-1 and TRBJ1-2 for the parts outside the CDR3, the full variable domain is SAVISQKPSRDICQRGTSLTIQCQVDSQVTMMFWYRQQPGQSLTLIATANQGSEATYESGFVIDKFPISRPNLTFSTLTVSNMSPEDSSIYLCSVDSTETGFGYTFGSGTRLTVV.

This clonotype showed up just a few times. The J gene is TRBJ2-1, the V gene TRBV20-1; 7 bases fit TRBD2. The germline CDR1 and CDR2 sequences are DFQATT and SNEGSKA (reference sequence). V dropped 6 bases and J dropped 6; count of bases not matched to a gene: 11. This CDR3 has 14 amino acids. The chain's CDR3 is CSAAPGRAGNEQFF. The CDR3 DNA follows: TGCAGTGCGGCCCCAGGGAGGGCCGGCAATGAGCAGTTCTTC.